This is a list of T cell receptor beta chains from one sample in a study of blood T cells in healthy people across ages. TCRdb called the 5' RACE reads again in MiXCR, with one record for every CDR3 protein. Counted here are over 500,000 distinct CDR3 sequences, about 29% occurring once; the ten biggest clones make up 3% to 4%. These data were also filed under a second study, of T cells of mothers and their children.

Sequenced sample: blood. These receptors came from a boy aged 2 to 10 in good health. CDR3s include the opening cysteine and the closing phenylalanine or tryptophan. D genes are given only for firm matches. Rows may omit the clone size; those that give it use once, few, many or a size class.

>TRBJ2-4|TRBV29-1|-|TRBD1
CSVEDSGQGQDIQYF
TGCAGCGTTGAAGACAGTGGACAGGGACAGGACATTCAGTACTTC
>TRBJ2-7|TRBV29-1|few|-
CSVEVGYPYEQYF
TGCAGCGTTGAAGTCGGGTATCCCTACGAGCAGTACTTC
>TRBJ1-1|TRBV27|-|TRBD1
CASSLMWDRVTEAFF
TGTGCCAGCAGTTTAATGTGGGACAGGGTCACTGAAGCTTTCTTT
>TRBJ2-1|TRBV12-3/TRBV12-4|-|-
CASSFLTSGSYNEQFF
TGTGCCAGCAGTTTTTTGACGAGCGGGTCCTACAATGAGCAGTTCTTC
>TRBJ2-5|TRBV10-2|few|TRBD1
CASRQGDLETQYF
TGCGCCAGCAGACAGGGGGATCTGGAGACCCAGTACTTC
>TRBJ2-5|TRBV5-1|-|-
CASSLVQRGGQETQYF
TGCGCCAGCAGCTTGGTGCAGCGTGGGGGCCAAGAGACCCAGTACTTC
>TRBJ1-4|TRBV7-2|-|-
CASRPGQTNEKLFF
TGTGCCAGCAGGCCCGGACAGACTAATGAAAAACTGTTTTTT
>TRBJ2-5|TRBV21-1|-|-
CASSKAGGYPGRLLNGVWETQYF
TGTGCCAGCAGCAAAGCGGGAGGGTACCCAGGACGTTTGCTGAATGGGGTATGGGAGACCCAGTACTTC
>TRBJ1-4|TRBV18|once|-
CASSPSGGEEKLFF
TGTGCCAGCTCACCGTCGGGGGGCGAAGAAAAACTGTTTTTT
>TRBJ2-5|TRBV3-1|-|TRBD2
CASTSTSGRVQETQYF
TGTGCCAGCACCTCAACTAGCGGGAGGGTTCAAGAGACCCAGTACTTC
>TRBJ2-1|TRBV27|few|TRBD2
CASSSMSGRTYNEQFF
TGTGCCAGCAGTTCCATGAGCGGGAGGACATACAATGAGCAGTTCTTC